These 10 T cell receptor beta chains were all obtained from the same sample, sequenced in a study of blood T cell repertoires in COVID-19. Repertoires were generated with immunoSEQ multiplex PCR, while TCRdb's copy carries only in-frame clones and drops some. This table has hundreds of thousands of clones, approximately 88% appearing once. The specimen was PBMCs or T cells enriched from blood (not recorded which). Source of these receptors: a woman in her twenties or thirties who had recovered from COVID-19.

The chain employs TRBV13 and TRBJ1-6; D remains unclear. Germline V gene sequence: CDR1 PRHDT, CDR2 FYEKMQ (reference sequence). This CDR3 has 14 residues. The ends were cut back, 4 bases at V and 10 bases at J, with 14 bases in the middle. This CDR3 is CASSSMESQSPLHF. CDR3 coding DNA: TGTGCCAGCAGCTCTATGGAGAGCCAATCACCCCTCCACTTT.

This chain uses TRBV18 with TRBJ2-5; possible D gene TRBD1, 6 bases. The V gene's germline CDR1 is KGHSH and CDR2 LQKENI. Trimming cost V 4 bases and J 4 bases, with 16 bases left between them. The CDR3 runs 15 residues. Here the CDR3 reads CASSRQQGRGETQYF. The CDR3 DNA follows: TGTGCCAGCTCACGGCAACAGGGCCGGGGAGAGACCCAGTACTTC. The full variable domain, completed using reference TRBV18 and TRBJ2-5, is NAGVMQNPRHLVRRRGQEARLRCSPMKGHSHVYWYRQLPEEGLKFMVYLQKENIIDESGMPKERFSAEFPKEGPSILRIQQVVRGDSAAYFCASSRQQGRGETQYFGPGTRLLVL.

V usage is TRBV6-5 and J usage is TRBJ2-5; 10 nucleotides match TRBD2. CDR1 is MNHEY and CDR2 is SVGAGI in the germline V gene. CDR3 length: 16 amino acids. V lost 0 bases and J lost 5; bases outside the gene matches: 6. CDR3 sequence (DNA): TGTGCCAGCAGTTACTCCGTCCTAGCGGGGGTTGAGACCCAGTACTTC. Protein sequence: CASSYSVLAGVETQYF.

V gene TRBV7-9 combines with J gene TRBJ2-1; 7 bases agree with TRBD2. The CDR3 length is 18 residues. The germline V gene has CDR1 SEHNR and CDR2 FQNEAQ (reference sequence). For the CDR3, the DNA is TGTGCTACGGGAGGAACGGTCGGGCGGCTTCCCCAAAACAATGAGCAGTTCTTC. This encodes CATGGTVGRLPQNNEQFF.

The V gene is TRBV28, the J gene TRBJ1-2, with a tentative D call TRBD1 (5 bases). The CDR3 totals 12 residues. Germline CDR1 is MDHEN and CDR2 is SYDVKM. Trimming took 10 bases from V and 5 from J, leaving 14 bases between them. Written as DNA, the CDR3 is TGTGCCACCTACAGGTTCCCTTATGGCTACACCTTC. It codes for CATYRFPYGYTF.

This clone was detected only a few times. CDR3 loop: CASSQDRNQPQHF. The DNA for the CDR3 is TGTGCCAGCAGCCAAGATCGTAATCAGCCCCAGCATTTT. J is TRBJ1-5 and V is TRBV4-2, with D unclear. This CDR3 contains 13 residues. Trimming shortened V by 0 bases and J by 4 bases, and 4 bases separated the two germline ends. The germline V gene has CDR1 LGHNA and CDR2 YNFKEQ.

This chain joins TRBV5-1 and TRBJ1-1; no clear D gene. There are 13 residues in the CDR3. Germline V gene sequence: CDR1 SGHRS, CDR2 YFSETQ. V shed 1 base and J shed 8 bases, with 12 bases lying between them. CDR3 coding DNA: TGCGCCAGCAGCTTGTTGGGCCAGAGAGAAGCTTTCTTT. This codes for CASSLLGQREAFF.

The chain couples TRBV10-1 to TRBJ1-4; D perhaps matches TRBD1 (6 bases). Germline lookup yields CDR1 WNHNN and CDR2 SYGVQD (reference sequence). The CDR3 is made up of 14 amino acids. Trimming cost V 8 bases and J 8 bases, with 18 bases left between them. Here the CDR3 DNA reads TGCGCCAGCCCTACGGGGGGGGCGCTCGAAAAACTGTTTTTT. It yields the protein CASPTGGALEKLFF.

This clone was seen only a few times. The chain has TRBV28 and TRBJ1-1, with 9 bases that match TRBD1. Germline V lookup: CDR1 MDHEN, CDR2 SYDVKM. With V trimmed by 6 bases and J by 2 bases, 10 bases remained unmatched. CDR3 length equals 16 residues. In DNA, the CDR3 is TGTGCCAGCAGCCTCAACAGGGGGCAGGGAAACACTGAAGCTTTCTTT. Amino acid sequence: CASSLNRGQGNTEAFF.

CDR3 bases: TGTGCCAGCAGTCCGCGGGACAGGGTATCCTACGAGCAGTACTTC. This translates into CASSPRDRVSYEQYF. This chain uses TRBV6-5 with TRBJ2-7; 9 bases are shared with TRBD1. The germline V gene encodes CDR1 MNHEY and CDR2 SVGAGI. The CDR3 runs 15 residues. Unmatched junction bases numbered 6, after V lost 5 bases and J lost 1 base.